The sequence of this TCR beta chain was determined in a study of blood T cell repertoires in COVID-19. CDR3 size: 13 residues. Trimming shortened V by 1 base and J by 6 bases, and 6 bases separated the two germline ends. Only in-frame clones appear in the TCRdb table, and some are missing; sequencing was by immunoSEQ multiplex PCR. The data contain approximately 290,000 clones, over 75% of them singletons. Seattle cases were enrolled at active infection and followed longitudinally. The specimen sequenced was peripheral blood. The sequence came from a human donor with COVID-19, enrolled during active disease. The donor label of this sample is uncertain. This chain connects TRBV12-3 or TRBV12-4 to TRBJ2-2; D possibly corresponds to TRBD2 (6 bases). The CDR3 coding sequence is TGTGCCAGCAGTTTAGGGGAGGCCGGGGAGCTGTTTTTT. Its translation is CASSLGEAGELFF.